This T cell receptor beta chain was observed in a study of blood T cell repertoires in COVID-19. Repertoires were generated with immunoSEQ multiplex PCR, while TCRdb's copy carries only in-frame clones and drops some. The data show approximately 25,000 clones, with around nine tenths seen just once and about 8% held by the top ten. CDR1 is KGHDR and CDR2 is SFDVKD in the germline V gene. CDR3 length: 16 residues. Unmatched junction bases numbered 15, after V lost 9 bases and J lost 6 bases. This sequence was found in a man between 45 and 60 years old with active COVID-19. The chain employs TRBV24-1 and TRBJ2-3; TRBD2 agrees at 9 bases. Specimen: peripheral blood. The CDR3 DNA sequence: TGTGCCACCGGGGGGTTTTTTGGGACTAGCATCGATACGCAGTATTTT. Protein product: CATGGFFGTSIDTQYF.